Shown below are 4 T cell receptor beta chains from a single sample sequenced in a study of blood T cell repertoires in COVID-19. Data came from immunoSEQ multiplex PCR; TCRdb stores just in-frame clones and leaves some out. The table records approximately 220,000 clones, 80% to 90% of them present only once. Input material: PBMCs or T cells enriched from blood (not recorded which). The receptors come from a woman aged 45-60 years who had been exposed to COVID-19.

J is TRBJ2-1 and V is TRBV10-1; 9 positions agree with TRBD2. The CDR3 is 14 amino acids. V shed 2 bases and J 10 bases; nucleotides not matched to a gene: 6. Germline assignment: CDR1 WNHNN and CDR2 SYGVQD (reference sequence). The CDR3 here is CASSEGLGTSEQFF. The DNA for the CDR3 is TGCGCCAGCAGTGAGGGCTTGGGGACTAGCGAGCAGTTCTTC.

This chain uses TRBV14 with TRBJ1-2; D is perhaps TRBD1 (6 bases). The ends were cut back, 0 bases at V and 2 bases at J, with 13 bases in the middle. The length of the CDR3 is 16 residues. Germline V gene sequence: CDR1 SGHDN, CDR2 FVKESK. The CDR3 nucleotides are TGTGCCAGCAGCCAAGAAAGGGTAACAGGGAACTATGGCTACACCTTC. It is translated as CASSQERVTGNYGYTF.

In this sample, this clone turned up a few times. This sequence joins TRBV3-1 (or the pseudogene TRBV3-2) and TRBJ2-7; TRBD1 aligns across 7 bases. The V gene's germline CDR1 is LGHDT and CDR2 YNNKEL (reference sequence). The CDR3 length is 15 residues. The junction had 11 bases not matched to a gene; V was cut back by 4 bases and J by 5 bases. CDR3 sequence: CASSPRDRGLHEQYF. CDR3 bases: TGTGCCAGCAGCCCTCGGGACAGAGGTCTCCACGAGCAGTACTTC.

Here the CDR3 DNA reads TGTGCCAGCAGTTACGAGGGAAGGGTTGGCCATGAGCAGTTCTTC. Encoded protein: CASSYEGRVGHEQFF. The gene calls are TRBV6-5 and TRBJ2-1, with a tentative D call TRBD2 (5 bases). Trimming stripped 2 bases from V and 8 bases from J, with 16 bases between. Germline assignment: CDR1 MNHEY and CDR2 SVGAGI. This CDR3 comprises 15 residues.